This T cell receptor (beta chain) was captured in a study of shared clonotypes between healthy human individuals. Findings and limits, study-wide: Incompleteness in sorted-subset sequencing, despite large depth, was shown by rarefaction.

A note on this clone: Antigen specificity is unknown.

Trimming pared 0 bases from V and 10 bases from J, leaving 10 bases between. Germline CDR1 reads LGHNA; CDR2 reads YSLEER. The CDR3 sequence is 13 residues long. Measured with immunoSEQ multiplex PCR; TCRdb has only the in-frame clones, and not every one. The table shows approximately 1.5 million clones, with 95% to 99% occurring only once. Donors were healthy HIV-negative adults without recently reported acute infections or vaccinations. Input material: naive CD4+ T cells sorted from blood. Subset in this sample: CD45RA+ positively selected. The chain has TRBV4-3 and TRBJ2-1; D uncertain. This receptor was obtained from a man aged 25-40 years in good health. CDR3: CASSQDRAREQFF. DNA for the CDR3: TGCGCCAGCAGCCAAGATAGGGCCCGAGAGCAGTTCTTC.